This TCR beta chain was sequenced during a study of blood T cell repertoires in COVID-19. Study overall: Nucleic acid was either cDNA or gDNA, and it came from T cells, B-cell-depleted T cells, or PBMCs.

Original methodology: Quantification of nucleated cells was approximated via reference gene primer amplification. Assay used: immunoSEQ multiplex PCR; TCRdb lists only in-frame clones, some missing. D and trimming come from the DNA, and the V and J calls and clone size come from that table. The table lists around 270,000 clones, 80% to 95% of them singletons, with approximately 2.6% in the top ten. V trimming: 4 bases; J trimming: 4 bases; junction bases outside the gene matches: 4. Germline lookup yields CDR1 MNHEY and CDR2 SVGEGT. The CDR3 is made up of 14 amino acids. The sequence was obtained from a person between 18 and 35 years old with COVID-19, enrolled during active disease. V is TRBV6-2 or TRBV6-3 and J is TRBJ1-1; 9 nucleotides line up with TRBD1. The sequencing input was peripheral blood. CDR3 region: CASSSLTGGTEAFF. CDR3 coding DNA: TGTGCCAGCAGTTCCTTGACAGGGGGCACTGAAGCTTTCTTT.